This TCR beta chain originates from a study of beta chain features in type 1 diabetes. Study-level results: The naive, central memory and Treg TCRB repertoires showed an apparent similarity that was greater among patients than among healthy donors. Individuals with type 1 diabetes displayed fewer insertions and more deletions at VDJ junctions. Shortening that was moderate but significant affected the TCRB CDR3s of Type 1 diabetes patients in all four CD4+ subsets.

Expressed TCRB transcripts were sequenced after all isolated RNA was converted to cDNA. Sequencing used immunoSEQ multiplex PCR; TCRdb keeps in-frame clones, though not all of them. Of some 700,000 clones in the sample, around an eighth were seen once. Each donor gave one heparinised blood draw averaging roughly 100 mL. By way of CD45RO/CCR7/CD25/CD127/CD95/CD27, the CD4+ regulatory, stem cell-like memory, central memory and naive cells were sorted. Remarks on this clone: Antigen: not known.

The sequenced sample consisted of naive CD4+ T cells from blood. The clonotype was recovered from a man in his late teens or twenties with type 1 diabetes.

Written as DNA, the CDR3 is TGTGCCAGCAGCAGGGGGCGAGGGGAAAAACTGTTTTTT. Protein sequence: CASSRGRGEKLFF. The chain has TRBV13 and TRBJ1-4; 7 bases line up with TRBD1. V lost 5 bases to trimming and J lost 8 bases; unmatched junction nucleotides: 5. The CDR3 is made up of 13 amino acids. Germline CDR1 is PRHDT and CDR2 is FYEKMQ (reference sequence).